A selection of T cell receptor beta chains follows, all from one sample in a study of cytomegalovirus exposure and HLA in healthy donors. Some clones are missing from TCRdb's copy, which holds only in-frame ones; the method was immunoSEQ multiplex PCR. The repertoire holds approximately 110,000 clones, with approximately 80% as singletons. Sequenced input: PBMCs. The receptors shown here come from a human donor in good health. The CDR3 runs from the conserved cysteine through the conserved F or W. The D gene is left open where the match is weak. Expanded clones get a size class; other rows say once, few or many, or leave the size out.

j_call cdr3_length clone_size d_call v_call cdr3_nt cdr3_aa
TRBJ2-7 14 . . TRBV9 TGTGCCAGCAGCGTAGGGGGGCTCTCCTACGAGCAGTACTTC CASSVGGLSYEQYF
TRBJ1-2 14 . TRBD1 TRBV5-1 TGCGCCAGCAGCTTGGAAGGACAGGTATCTGGCTACACCTTC CASSLEGQVSGYTF
TRBJ2-1 17 . TRBD2 TRBV28 TGTGCCAGCAGTCCAACACCCGGGACTAGCGGGAGTAATGAGCAGTTCTTC CASSPTPGTSGSNEQFF
TRBJ1-2 17 few . TRBV7-9 TGTGCCAGCAGCCCTCAGACAGCCGGGGGGGAAAACTATGGCTACACCTTC CASSPQTAGGENYGYTF
TRBJ2-3 12 . . TRBV6-5 TGTGCCAGCAGCAAAAGCACAGATACGCAGTATTTT CASSKSTDTQYF
TRBJ2-1 15 . TRBD2 TRBV7-7 TGTGCCAGCAGCTTAGGTCCTAGCGGGAAGAATGAGCAGTTCTTC CASSLGPSGKNEQFF
TRBJ2-3 15 . . TRBV2 TGTGCCAGCAGTGACGTCGGGTTGAGCACAGATACGCAGTATTTT CASSDVGLSTDTQYF
TRBJ2-7 12 . . TRBV2 TGTGCCAGCGGCGGACAGATCTACGAGCAGTACTTC CASGGQIYEQYF
TRBJ1-4 15 . TRBD1 TRBV5-4 TGTGCCAGCAGCCAAGGGACAGGGTCGACTGAAAAACTGTTTTTT CASSQGTGSTEKLFF
TRBJ1-4 14 . . TRBV28 TGTGCCAGCAGTTTATTAGCCGGGAATGAAAAACTGTTTTTT CASSLLAGNEKLFF
TRBJ2-7 14 . . TRBV7-6 TGTGCCAGCAGCAACCTTGGACAGTCCTACGAGCAGTACTTC CASSNLGQSYEQYF
TRBJ2-2 17 . TRBD2 TRBV19 TGTGCCAGTAGTATTCGCGGGAGGGCCCCTAACACCGGGGAGCTGTTTTTT CASSIRGRAPNTGELFF
TRBJ1-1 14 . . TRBV21-1 TGTGCCAGCAGCAAAGGGACGTTGAGGGTGGAAGCTTTCTTT CASSKGTLRVEAFF
TRBJ1-5 13 . . TRBV19 TGTGCCACCCAAGGACAGCTTTATCAGCCCCAGCATTTT CATQGQLYQPQHF
TRBJ2-2 14 . . TRBV7-3 TGTGCCAGCAGCTTACAGGGGAACACCGGGGAGCTGTTTTTT CASSLQGNTGELFF
TRBJ2-1 15 . . TRBV6-5 TGTGCCAGCAGTTACATGACGGGAGCGGAAAATGAGCAGTTCTTC CASSYMTGAENEQFF
TRBJ2-5 15 few . TRBV7-6 TGTGCCAGCAGCTTACAAGGGGAATGGAAGGAGACCCAGTACTTC CASSLQGEWKETQYF
TRBJ2-1 13 few . TRBV27 TGTGCCAGCAGTTTATCTACCGGGGATGAGCAGTTCTTC CASSLSTGDEQFF
TRBJ2-5 16 once TRBD2 TRBV5-1 TGCGCCAGCAGCTTGGGTAGCGGGAGGTTTCGGGAGACCCAGTACTTC CASSLGSGRFRETQYF
TRBJ2-3 18 . . TRBV19 TGTGCCAGTAGTACTCACCCGGCCGACAGGACTAGCACAGATACGCAGTATTTT CASSTHPADRTSTDTQYF
TRBJ2-4 17 . TRBD1 TRBV19 TGTGCCAGTAGTATAGTACCACAGGGGGCAGCCAAAAACATTCAGTACTTC CASSIVPQGAAKNIQYF
TRBJ2-2 15 . . TRBV28 TGTGCCAGCTCGCCGGGCGGGACGATACCCGGGGAGCTGTTTTTT CASSPGGTIPGELFF
TRBJ2-2 16 . TRBD1 TRBV27 TGTGCCAGCAGCCCCCAAGGGGGGACAGGGCCCGGGGAGCTGTTTTTT CASSPQGGTGPGELFF
TRBJ2-1 15 . TRBD2 TRBV19 TGTGCCACCCAACCTGGGCTAGCGGGAGCGAATGAGCAGTTCTTC CATQPGLAGANEQFF
TRBJ2-1 14 few . TRBV9 TGTGCCAGCAGCCCGGGCCCGGGAAACAATGAGCAGTTCTTC CASSPGPGNNEQFF
TRBJ1-4 16 few . TRBV7-7 TGTGCTAGCAGCTTAGGATCGGGCAGGGTAGGCGAAAAACTGTTTTTT CASSLGSGRVGEKLFF
TRBJ2-7 12 . . TRBV11-3 TGTGCCAGCAGCTTAGAGACAGGCGAGCAGTACTTC CASSLETGEQYF
TRBJ2-7 13 . . TRBV27 TGTGCCAGCAGCTTGGGACTGAGGGACGAGCAGTACTTC CASSLGLRDEQYF
TRBJ2-1 14 . TRBD2 TRBV6-6 TGTGCCAGTGCTACTAGCGGGACGGGAAATGAGCAGTTCTTC CASATSGTGNEQFF
TRBJ2-7 14 . . TRBV14 TGTGCCAGCAGCCAAGGGGGGACAACCTACGAGCAGTACTTC CASSQGGTTYEQYF
TRBJ2-7 14 . . TRBV6-1 TGTGCCAGCAGTGAATACGGACAGCCCTACGAGCAGTACTTC CASSEYGQPYEQYF
TRBJ2-7 14 once TRBD1 TRBV2 TGTGCCAGCATTCAAGGGACAGGGTCCCACGAGCAGTACTTC CASIQGTGSHEQYF
TRBJ1-3 17 . . TRBV21-1 TGTGCCAGCAGCAAAGCGCCCGACAGTTTCTCTGGAAACACCATATATTTT CASSKAPDSFSGNTIYF
TRBJ2-3 16 . . TRBV6-1 TGTGCCAGCAGTCAAGGCCTCGGGATAACAACAGATACGCAGTATTTT CASSQGLGITTDTQYF
TRBJ2-3 17 . . TRBV6-1 TGTGCCAGCAGTGAAGCTAGCTATCTAACAAGCACAGATACGCAGTATTTT CASSEASYLTSTDTQYF
TRBJ2-7 15 . . TRBV6-4 TGTGCCAGCAGTCCCCGGGGAGAGGCACGAGGACGGCAGTACTTC CASSPRGEARGRQYF
TRBJ2-1 17 . . TRBV7-6 TGTGCCAGCAGCTCCCTCTTTGTGGGAGGGGGGGAGGGTGAGCAGTTCTTC CASSSLFVGGGEGEQFF
TRBJ1-5 15 . TRBD1 TRBV28 TGTGCCACCAGGTCCCGGGACAGGGCCGTACAGCCCCAGCATTTT CATRSRDRAVQPQHF
TRBJ2-1 14 . TRBD1 TRBV18 TGTGCCAGCTCGGGACAGGAGGGGGGTAGTGAGCAGTTCTTC CASSGQEGGSEQFF
TRBJ1-3 13 once TRBD1 TRBV5-1 TGCGCCAGCAGCGAGGACAGGGGCGGCACCATATATTTT CASSEDRGGTIYF
TRBJ2-3 24 . . TRBV21-1 TGTGCCAGCAGCAAAGCGTCGGCGGGAGGGCCCCCCTTTTTCACCGTTACCGTTACAGATACGCAGTATTTT CASSKASAGGPPFFTVTVTDTQYF
TRBJ1-4 13 . . TRBV4-1 TGCGCCAGCAGAAAGAGCGCAAATGAAAAACTGTTTTTT CASRKSANEKLFF
TRBJ2-7 16 . TRBD2 TRBV28 TGTGCCAGCAGTCCACACAGTGGGGGAGGGCTCTACGAGCAGTACTTC CASSPHSGGGLYEQYF
TRBJ1-1 14 . . TRBV6-6 TGTGCCAGCACCCCAGGGCACATGAACACTGAAGCTTTCTTT CASTPGHMNTEAFF
TRBJ2-3 20 . TRBD2 TRBV11-2 TGTGCCAGCAGCTTAGATCGCTTAAGCGGACTAGCGGGAGGGCCAGATACGCAGTATTTT CASSLDRLSGLAGGPDTQYF
TRBJ2-7 15 . TRBD1 TRBV11-2 TGTGCCAGCACCCCACGGACAGGGAGCTCCTACGAGCAGTACTTC CASTPRTGSSYEQYF
TRBJ2-1 14 . . TRBV14 TGTGCCAGCAGCCAAAGTCCGGGGTTGGGGGAGCAGTTCTTC CASSQSPGLGEQFF
TRBJ2-7 15 once TRBD2 TRBV15 TGTGCCACCAGCAGGAAACTCGGGACTAGCATCGAGCAGTACTTC CATSRKLGTSIEQYF
TRBJ2-1 15 . TRBD2 TRBV4-1 TGCGCCAGCAGCTATCCCGGGACTAGCGAAAATGAGCAGTTCTTC CASSYPGTSENEQFF
TRBJ2-2 13 . . TRBV21-1 TGTGCCAGCAGCATCGTGGGACTAGGGGAGCTGTTTTTT CASSIVGLGELFF
TRBJ2-7 14 . TRBD2 TRBV28 TGTGCCAGCAGTTTGACGGGAGGAAGGCACGAGCAGTACTTC CASSLTGGRHEQYF
TRBJ1-1 15 . TRBD1 TRBV2 TGTGCCAGCACCATACGGGACAGGGGGAACACTGAAGCTTTCTTT CASTIRDRGNTEAFF
TRBJ2-7 15 . TRBD2 TRBV18 TGTGCCAGCTCCCTTAGTAGCGGGGGATCCTACGAGCAGTACTTC CASSLSSGGSYEQYF
TRBJ2-7 18 . TRBD1 TRBV27 TGTGCCAGCAGTTCCCCCTCGCGGGACAGGGCAACCCGCTACGAGCAGTACTTC CASSSPSRDRATRYEQYF
TRBJ2-7 17 . . TRBV18 TGTGCCAGCTCACCCAAACTGGGGACTGAGAGGGAGCACGAGCAGTACTTC CASSPKLGTEREHEQYF